This T cell receptor beta chain is drawn from a study of shared clonotypes between healthy human individuals. Study information: A couple of female and a few male donors aged 18 to 49 were enrolled. Each donor's CD4 naive and CD4 memory cells filled three plates apiece, CD8 naive two, and CD8 memory one.

This clone was picked up one time. The antigen remains unidentified. Produced via immunoSEQ multiplex PCR; TCRdb's table is partial and in-frame only. The table lists about 2.2 million clones, 93% of them singletons, with 1.5% to 2% in the top ten. Study observations and caveats: Generally, naive subsets (rather than memory subsets) showed larger estimated richness. In this cohort, only blood was sampled, and tissue repertoires likely differ.

The naive CD8 fraction comprised CD45RO-negative cells positively selected for CCR7 and excluded terminally differentiated effector memory CD45RA+ cells. The CDR3 has 16 amino acids. Germline V gene sequence: CDR1 LGHNA, CDR2 YSLEER. V lost 0 bases, J lost 4 bases, and 5 bases stayed unmatched. The sample was naive CD8+ T cells from PBMCs. The clonotype was recovered from a man aged 18 to 29 in good health. Some clones in this sample may be carry-over from other donors' samples. This rearrangement joins TRBV4-3 to TRBJ2-7, with 11 bases lining up with TRBD2. For the CDR3, the DNA is TGCGCCAGCAGCCAAGATAGCGGGAGGGCCCTGTACGAGCAGTACTTC. Translated: CASSQDSGRALYEQYF.